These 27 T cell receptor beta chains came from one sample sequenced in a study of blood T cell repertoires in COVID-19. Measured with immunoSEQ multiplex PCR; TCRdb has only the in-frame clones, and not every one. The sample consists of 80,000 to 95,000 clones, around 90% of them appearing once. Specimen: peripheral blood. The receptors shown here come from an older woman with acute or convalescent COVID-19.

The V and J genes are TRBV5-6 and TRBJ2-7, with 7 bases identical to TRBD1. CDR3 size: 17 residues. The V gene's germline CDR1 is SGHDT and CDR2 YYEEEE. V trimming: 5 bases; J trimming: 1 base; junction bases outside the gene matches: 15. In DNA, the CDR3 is TGTGCCAGCAGACGCGATCCGGGACAGTCCCGTTCCTACGAGCAGTACTTC. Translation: CASRRDPGQSRSYEQYF.

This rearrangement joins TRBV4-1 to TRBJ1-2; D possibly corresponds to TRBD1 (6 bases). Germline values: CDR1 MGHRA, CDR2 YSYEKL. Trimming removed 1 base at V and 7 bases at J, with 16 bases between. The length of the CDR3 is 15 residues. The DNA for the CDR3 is TGCGCCAGCAGCCAAGTTACGGGGCGAGGGGGTGGCTACACCTTC. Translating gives CASSQVTGRGGGYTF.

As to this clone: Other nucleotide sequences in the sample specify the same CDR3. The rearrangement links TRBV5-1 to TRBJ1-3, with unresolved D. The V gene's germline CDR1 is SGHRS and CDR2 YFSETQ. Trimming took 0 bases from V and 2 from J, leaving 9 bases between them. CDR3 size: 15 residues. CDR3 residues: CASSLEAGTGNTIYF. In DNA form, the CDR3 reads TGCGCCAGCAGCTTGGAAGCAGGAACTGGAAACACCATATATTTT.

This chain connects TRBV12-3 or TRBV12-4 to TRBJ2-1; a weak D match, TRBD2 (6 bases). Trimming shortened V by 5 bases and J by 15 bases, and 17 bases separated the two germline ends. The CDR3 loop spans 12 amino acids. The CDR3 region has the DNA TGTGCCAGCAGTGAATCGGGACTCCGGGGGTTCTTC. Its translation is CASSESGLRGFF.

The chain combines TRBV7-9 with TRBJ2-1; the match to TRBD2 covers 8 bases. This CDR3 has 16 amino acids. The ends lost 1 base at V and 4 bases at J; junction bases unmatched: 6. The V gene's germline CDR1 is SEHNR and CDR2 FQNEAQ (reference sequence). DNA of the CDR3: TGTGCCAGCAGCTTAGGGGGCGGGAGGCCTTACAATGAGCAGTTCTTC. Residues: CASSLGGGRPYNEQFF. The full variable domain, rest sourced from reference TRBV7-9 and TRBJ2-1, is DTGVSQNPRHKITKRGQNVTFRCDPISEHNRLYWYRQTLGQGPEFLTYFQNEAQLEKSRLLSDRFSAERPKGSFSTLEIQRTEQGDSAMYLCASSLGGGRPYNEQFFGPGTRLTVL.

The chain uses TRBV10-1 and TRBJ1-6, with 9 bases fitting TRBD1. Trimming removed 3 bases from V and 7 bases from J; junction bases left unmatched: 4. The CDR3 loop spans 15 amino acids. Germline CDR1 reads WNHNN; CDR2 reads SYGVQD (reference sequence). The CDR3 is CASSETTGGNSPLHF. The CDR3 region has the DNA TGCGCCAGCAGTGAAACGACAGGGGGGAATTCACCCCTCCACTTT.

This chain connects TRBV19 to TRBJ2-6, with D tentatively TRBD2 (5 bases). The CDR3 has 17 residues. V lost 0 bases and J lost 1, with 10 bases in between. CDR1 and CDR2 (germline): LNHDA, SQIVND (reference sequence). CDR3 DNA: TGTGCCAGTAGTATAGATCATACGGGGTCTGGGGCCAACGTCCTGACTTTC. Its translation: CASSIDHTGSGANVLTF.

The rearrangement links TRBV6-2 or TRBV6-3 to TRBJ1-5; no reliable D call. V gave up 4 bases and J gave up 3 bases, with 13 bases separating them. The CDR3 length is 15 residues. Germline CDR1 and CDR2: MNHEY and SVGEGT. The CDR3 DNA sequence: TGTGCCAGCAGTTCCCCGGGGAGAATCAATCAGCCCCAGCATTTT. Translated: CASSSPGRINQPQHF.

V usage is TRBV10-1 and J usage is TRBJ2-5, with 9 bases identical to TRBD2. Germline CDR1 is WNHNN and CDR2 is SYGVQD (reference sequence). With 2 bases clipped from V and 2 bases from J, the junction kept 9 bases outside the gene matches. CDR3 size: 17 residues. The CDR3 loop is CASSEGKIAGAQETQYF. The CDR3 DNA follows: TGCGCCAGCAGTGAGGGTAAAATAGCGGGAGCGCAAGAGACCCAGTACTTC.

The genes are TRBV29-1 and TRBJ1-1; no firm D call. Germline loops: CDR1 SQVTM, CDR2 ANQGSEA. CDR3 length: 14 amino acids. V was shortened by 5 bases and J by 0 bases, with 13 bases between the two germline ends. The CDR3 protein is CSVQSGVMNTEAFF. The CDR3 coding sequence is TGCAGCGTTCAATCCGGGGTCATGAACACTGAAGCTTTCTTT. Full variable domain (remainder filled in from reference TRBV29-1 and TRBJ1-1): SAVISQKPSRDICQRGTSLTIQCQVDSQVTMMFWYRQQPGQSLTLIATANQGSEATYESGFVIDKFPISRPNLTFSTLTVSNMSPEDSSIYLCSVQSGVMNTEAFFGQGTRLTVV.

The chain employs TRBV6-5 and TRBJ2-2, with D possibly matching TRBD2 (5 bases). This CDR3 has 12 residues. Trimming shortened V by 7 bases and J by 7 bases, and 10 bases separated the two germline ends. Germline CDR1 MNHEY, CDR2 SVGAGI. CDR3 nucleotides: TGTGCCAGCATGTATCGGGGCGGGGAGCTGTTTTTT. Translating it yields CASMYRGGELFF.

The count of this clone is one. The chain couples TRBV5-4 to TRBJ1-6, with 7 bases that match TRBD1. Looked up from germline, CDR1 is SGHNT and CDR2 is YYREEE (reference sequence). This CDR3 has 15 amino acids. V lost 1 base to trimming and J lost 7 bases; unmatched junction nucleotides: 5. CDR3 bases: TGTGCCAGCAGCTTGCAAACAGGGGAAAATTCACCCCTCCACTTT. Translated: CASSLQTGENSPLHF.

This chain's CDR3 is CASIPGGVVAGGPYEQYF. The CDR3 DNA follows: TGTGCCAGCATCCCCGGAGGGGTCGTAGCGGGAGGGCCGTACGAGCAGTACTTC. This chain links TRBV28 with TRBJ2-7, with 11 bases lining up with TRBD2. CDR1 is MDHEN, CDR2 SYDVKM, per germline. This CDR3 is 18 amino acids long. V lost 7 bases to trimming and J lost 4 bases; unmatched junction nucleotides: 18.

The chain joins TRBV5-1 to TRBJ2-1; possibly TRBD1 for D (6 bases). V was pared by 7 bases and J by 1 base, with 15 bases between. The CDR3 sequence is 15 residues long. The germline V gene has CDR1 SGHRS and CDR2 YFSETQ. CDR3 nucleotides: TGCGCCAGCCAGCAGGGGAGTGGTTCCTACAATGAGCAGTTCTTC. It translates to CASQQGSGSYNEQFF.

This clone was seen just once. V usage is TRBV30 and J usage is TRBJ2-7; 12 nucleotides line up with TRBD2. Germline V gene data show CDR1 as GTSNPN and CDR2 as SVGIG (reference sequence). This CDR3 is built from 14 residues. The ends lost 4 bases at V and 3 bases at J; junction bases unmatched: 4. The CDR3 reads CAWTATSGGYEQYF. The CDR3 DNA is TGTGCCTGGACGGCGACTAGCGGGGGCTACGAGCAGTACTTC.

In DNA, the CDR3 is TGCGCCAGCAGCCCTGGCGGAGGGCAGAGGGGCTACACCTTC. Residues: CASSPGGGQRGYTF. The V gene is TRBV5-1, the J gene TRBJ1-2; D not resolved. CDR3 length: 14 amino acids. Germline-derived CDR1 and CDR2 are SGHRS and YFSETQ. Trimming stripped 4 bases from V and 8 bases from J, with 18 bases between.

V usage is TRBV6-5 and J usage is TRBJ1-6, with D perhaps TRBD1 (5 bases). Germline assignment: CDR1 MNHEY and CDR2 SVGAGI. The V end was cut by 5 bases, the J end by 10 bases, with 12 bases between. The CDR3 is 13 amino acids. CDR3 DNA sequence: TGTGCCAGCAGTACCGGACATTCATCACCCCTCCACTTT. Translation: CASSTGHSSPLHF.

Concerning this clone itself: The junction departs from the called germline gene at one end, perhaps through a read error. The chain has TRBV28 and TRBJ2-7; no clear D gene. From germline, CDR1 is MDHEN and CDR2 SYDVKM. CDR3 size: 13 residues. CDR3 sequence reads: CTSSLSTSYEQYF. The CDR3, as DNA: TGTACCAGCAGTTTATCTACCTCCTACGAGCAGTACTTC. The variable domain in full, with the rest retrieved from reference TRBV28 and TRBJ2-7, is DVKVTQSSRYLVKRTGEKVFLECVQDMDHENMFWYRQDPGLGLRLIYFSYDVKMKEKGDIPEGYSVSREKKERFSLILESASTNQTSMYLCTSSLSTSYEQYFGPGTRLTVT.

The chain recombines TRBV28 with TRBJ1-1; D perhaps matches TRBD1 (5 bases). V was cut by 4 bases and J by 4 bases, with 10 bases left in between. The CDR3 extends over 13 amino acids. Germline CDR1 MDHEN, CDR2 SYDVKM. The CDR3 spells CASSYGRATEAFF. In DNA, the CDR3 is TGTGCCAGCAGTTATGGCAGGGCCACTGAAGCTTTCTTT.

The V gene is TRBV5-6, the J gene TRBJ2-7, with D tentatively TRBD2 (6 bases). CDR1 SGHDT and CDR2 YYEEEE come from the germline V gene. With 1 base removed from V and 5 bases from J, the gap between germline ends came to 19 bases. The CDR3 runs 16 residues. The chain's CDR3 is CASSLQGVGGLNEQYF. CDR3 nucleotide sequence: TGTGCCAGCAGCTTGCAAGGCGTGGGGGGTCTCAACGAGCAGTACTTC.

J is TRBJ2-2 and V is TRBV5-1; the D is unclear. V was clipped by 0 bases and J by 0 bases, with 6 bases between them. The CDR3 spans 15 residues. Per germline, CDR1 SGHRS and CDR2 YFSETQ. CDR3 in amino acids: CASSLDTTNTGELFF. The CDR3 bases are TGCGCCAGCAGCTTGGACACCACGAACACCGGGGAGCTGTTTTTT.

In DNA form, the CDR3 reads TGTGCCACCAGTGATACGACCCAGGGGGGGCCCCAGCATTTT. Translated, it gives CATSDTTQGGPQHF. The chain joins TRBV24-1 to TRBJ1-5; 7 bases map to TRBD1. V lost 3 bases to trimming and J lost 9 bases; unmatched junction nucleotides: 7. Germline CDR1 reads KGHDR; CDR2 reads SFDVKD. This CDR3 is built from 14 residues.

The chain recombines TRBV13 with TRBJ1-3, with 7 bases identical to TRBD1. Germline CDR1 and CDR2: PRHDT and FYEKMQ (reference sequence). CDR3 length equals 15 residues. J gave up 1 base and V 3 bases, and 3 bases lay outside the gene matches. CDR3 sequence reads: CASSFNRGSGNTIYF. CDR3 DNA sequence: TGTGCCAGCAGCTTCAACAGGGGTTCTGGAAACACCATATATTTT.

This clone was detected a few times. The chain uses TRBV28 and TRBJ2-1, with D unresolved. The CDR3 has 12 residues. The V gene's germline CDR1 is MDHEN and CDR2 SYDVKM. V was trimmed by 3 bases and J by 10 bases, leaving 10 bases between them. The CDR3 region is CASSFLTYEQFF. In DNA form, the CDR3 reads TGTGCCAGCAGTTTCTTGACATACGAGCAGTTCTTC.

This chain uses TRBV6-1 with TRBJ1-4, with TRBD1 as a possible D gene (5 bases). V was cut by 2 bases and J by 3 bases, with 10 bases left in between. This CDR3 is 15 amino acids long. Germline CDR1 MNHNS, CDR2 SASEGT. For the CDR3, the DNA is TGTGCCAGCAGTGAATGGGGGGGTGCTAATGAAAAACTGTTTTTT. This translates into CASSEWGGANEKLFF.

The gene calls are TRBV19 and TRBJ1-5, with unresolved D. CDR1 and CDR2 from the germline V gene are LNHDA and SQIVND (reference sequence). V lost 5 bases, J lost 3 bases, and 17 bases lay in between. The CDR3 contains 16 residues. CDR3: CASSPPRQYDNQPQHF. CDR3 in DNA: TGTGCCAGTAGTCCGCCCCGCCAGTATGACAATCAGCCCCAGCATTTT.

CDR3 DNA sequence: TGTGCCAGCACCCGACTAGCGGGAAGCTACAATGAGCAGTTCTTC. Protein: CASTRLAGSYNEQFF. The chain combines TRBV28 with TRBJ2-1; 11 nucleotides line up with TRBD2. CDR3 length equals 15 residues. Trimming at V came to 7 bases and at J to 3 bases, leaving 5 bases not matched to a gene. Germline V CDR1 and CDR2: MDHEN, SYDVKM.